These 32 T cell receptor beta chains originate from one sample sequenced in a study of Ad26.COV2.S vaccination and SARS-CoV-2 variants. Treatment meaning: around 19 received Ad26.COV2.S at low or high dose, single or two shots; a few received placebo; per-sample allocation not given. The study sampled participants on day 63 after the first vaccine or placebo injection. Produced via immunoSEQ multiplex PCR; TCRdb's table is partial and in-frame only. Altogether 300,000 to 350,000 clones are present, roughly 90% being singletons, with the ten largest covering roughly 6%. The sequencing here drew on peripheral blood, taken in a trial of Ad26.COV2.S vaccine versus placebo. The receptor set was obtained from a person between 18 and 65 years old who received the Ad26.COV2.S COVID-19 vaccine or a placebo.

V and J are TRBV6-7 and TRBJ2-2, with 8 bases fitting TRBD2. TRBV6-7 has ORF status, its function being uncertain. The length of the CDR3 is 16 residues. Trimming removed 1 base from V and 5 bases from J; junction bases left unmatched: 6. The CDR3 region has the DNA TGTGCCAGCAGTTACTTGGGACTAGTGGAAACCGGGGAGCTGTTTTTT. Residues: CASSYLGLVETGELFF.

This chain connects TRBV2 to TRBJ2-5; D not resolved. V was pared by 8 bases and J by 1 base, with 11 bases between. From germline, CDR1 is SNHLY and CDR2 FYNNEI. This CDR3 region has 13 residues. CDR3 in amino acids: CASAVAAQETQYF. The CDR3 region has the DNA TGTGCCAGCGCGGTAGCTGCCCAAGAGACCCAGTACTTC.

V and J are TRBV9 and TRBJ1-3; TRBD1 is a possible D gene (5 bases). V dropped 4 bases and J dropped 1 base, with 9 bases sitting between them. The CDR3 covers 14 residues. Germline CDR1 SGDLS, CDR2 YYNGEE. This CDR3 is CASSPGGSGNTIYF. The CDR3 bases are TGTGCCAGCAGCCCGGGGGGATCTGGAAACACCATATATTTT.

The chain recombines TRBV3-1 (or the pseudogene TRBV3-2) with TRBJ2-1; 8 nucleotides match TRBD2. V lost 4 bases and J lost 0; bases outside the gene matches: 8. Germline V gene data show CDR1 as LGHDT and CDR2 as YNNKEL (reference sequence). The CDR3 loop spans 17 amino acids. The CDR3 loop is CASSPPQRGSSYNEQFF. CDR3 DNA: TGTGCCAGCAGCCCCCCCCAGCGGGGGAGCTCCTACAATGAGCAGTTCTTC.

The rearrangement joins TRBV19 to TRBJ1-2, with D unclear. The CDR3 length is 12 residues. In germline, CDR1 is LNHDA, CDR2 SQIVND (reference sequence). With 2 bases removed from V and 8 bases from J, the gap between germline ends came to 9 bases. The CDR3 loop reads CASSIQGNGYTF. The CDR3 DNA reads TGTGCCAGTAGTATACAAGGTAACGGCTACACCTTC.

The chain links TRBV4-1 to TRBJ2-5; TRBD2 might be the D (5 bases). The CDR3 is made up of 15 amino acids. Germline loops: CDR1 MGHRA, CDR2 YSYEKL. The ends were cut back, 1 base at V and 7 bases at J, with 16 bases in the middle. CDR3 coding DNA: TGCGCCAGCAGCCAAGGGCTAGCCGTCAGTGGGACCCAGTACTTC. Its protein product is CASSQGLAVSGTQYF.

This clone was seen once. As DNA, the CDR3 is TGTGCTTATGGGTGGCCCTATGGCTACACCTTC. This translates into CAYGWPYGYTF. J is TRBJ1-2 and V is TRBV30; D is uncertain. CDR3 length: 11 amino acids. Germline V gives CDR1 GTSNPN, CDR2 SVGIG (reference sequence). The whole variable domain, remainder taken from reference TRBV30 and TRBJ1-2, is SQTIHQWPATLVQPVGSPLSLECTVEGTSNPNLYWYRQAAGRGLQLLFYSVGIGQISSEVPQNLSASRPQDRQFILSSKKLLLSDSGFYLCAYGWPYGYTFGSGTRLTVV.

The V call is TRBV7-6, the J call TRBJ2-3; 11 bases align to TRBD2. This CDR3 has 16 amino acids. Per the germline V gene, CDR1 is SGHVS and CDR2 is FNYEAQ. V was clipped by 5 bases and J by 2 bases; unmatched bases: 6. The CDR3 protein is CASSARLAGITDTQYF. The CDR3 bases are TGTGCCAGCAGCGCTCGACTAGCGGGAATCACAGATACGCAGTATTTT.

This rearrangement joins TRBV4-1 to TRBJ1-1; D ambiguous. Germline-derived CDR1 and CDR2 are MGHRA and YSYEKL. The CDR3 has 14 amino acids. Trimming cost V 0 bases and J 0 bases, with 5 bases left between them. CDR3 sequence reads: CASSQESLNTEAFF. The CDR3 region has the DNA TGCGCCAGCAGCCAAGAATCCCTGAACACTGAAGCTTTCTTT.

V and J are TRBV28 and TRBJ1-2; no reliable D call. Trimming stripped 5 bases from V and 8 bases from J, with 12 bases between. The CDR3 is 12 residues long. Germline CDR1 is MDHEN and CDR2 is SYDVKM. CDR3 DNA: TGTGCCAGCAGTGAAAGAAAACGGGGCTACACCTTC. The encoded protein is CASSERKRGYTF.

This clone was detected once. The chain carries TRBV7-8 and TRBJ2-2; D is perhaps TRBD2 (6 bases). The V end lost 8 bases, the J end lost 1 base, and 17 bases lay between the germline ends. This CDR3 has 16 residues. Looked up from germline, CDR1 is SGHVS and CDR2 is FQNEAQ. CDR3: CASSTVREMNTGELFF. The CDR3 region has the DNA TGTGCCAGCTCAACGGTACGGGAGATGAACACCGGGGAGCTGTTTTTT. Full variable domain (missing parts from reference TRBV7-8 and TRBJ2-2): GAGVSQSPRYKVAKRGQDVALRCDPISGHVSLFWYQQALGQGPEFLTYFQNEAQLDKSGLPSDRFFAERPEGSVSTLKIQRTQQEDSAVYLCASSTVREMNTGELFFGEGSRLTVL.

The J gene is TRBJ2-7, the V gene TRBV15; D is uncertain. Deletions cut 4 bases from V and 0 bases from J, with 16 bases between. CDR3 length: 16 amino acids. In germline, CDR1 is LNHNV, CDR2 YYDKDF (reference sequence). The CDR3 loop is CATSKGGVGNSYEQYF. The CDR3 region has the DNA TGTGCCACCAGCAAAGGCGGTGTGGGTAACTCCTACGAGCAGTACTTC.

The chain uses TRBV19 and TRBJ1-5; 8 bases fit TRBD1. The CDR3 is 18 residues long. In germline, CDR1 is LNHDA, CDR2 SQIVND (reference sequence). With 5 bases clipped from V and 6 bases from J, the junction kept 18 bases outside the gene matches. CDR3 nucleotides: TGTGCCAGTAGTGCCGCTTGGTCCCGGGACAGGATTGGTCAGCCCCAGCATTTT. This gives the protein CASSAAWSRDRIGQPQHF.

As concerns this clone: The DNA is omitted, as the CDR3 cannot be located on it reliably, and the CDR3 follows TCRdb's listing. V is TRBV5-4 and J is TRBJ2-7; TRBD1 was called by the table and not checked on the DNA. The CDR3 spans 14 residues, counting both ends. CDR1 and CDR2 (germline): SGHNT, YYREEE (reference sequence). This CDR3 reads CASSLVGQGAGEYF.

This clone was observed a few times. Here the CDR3 reads CASRDSNNEKLFF. CDR3 sequence (DNA): TGTGCCAGCCGGGACAGCAATAATGAAAAACTGTTTTTT. The V call is TRBV12-3 or TRBV12-4, the J call TRBJ1-4, with TRBD1 identical over 7 bases. V shed 8 bases and J 4 bases; nucleotides not matched to a gene: 4. The CDR3 has 13 residues.

This clone has only one observation. The chain uses TRBV3-1 (or the pseudogene TRBV3-2) and TRBJ2-5; TRBD2 agrees at 10 bases. Germline loops: CDR1 LGHDT, CDR2 YNNKEL (reference sequence). This CDR3 region has 15 residues. J lost 5 bases, V lost 2 bases, and 5 bases had no gene match. CDR3 nucleotide sequence: TGTGCCAGCAGCCAATCAGCGGGGGGGCAGGAGACCCAGTACTTC. Protein: CASSQSAGGQETQYF.

This chain joins TRBV10-3 and TRBJ1-3; D is possibly TRBD1 (5 bases). CDR3 length equals 16 residues. Germline CDR1 ENHRY, CDR2 SYGVKD. The germline V and J ends were trimmed by 6 bases and 1 base, with 16 bases remaining between them. The CDR3 region has the DNA TGTGCCATCAGCAAGAAACCCCAGGGTTCTGGAAACACCATATATTTT. It specifies CAISKKPQGSGNTIYF.

The chain couples TRBV14 to TRBJ1-6, with 8 bases lining up with TRBD1. CDR3 size: 13 residues. Trimming at V came to 6 bases and at J to 8 bases, leaving 3 bases not matched to a gene. The germline V gene has CDR1 SGHDN and CDR2 FVKESK. Here the CDR3 reads CASSLQGDSPLHF. As DNA, the CDR3 is TGTGCCAGCAGTCTACAGGGGGATTCACCCCTCCACTTT.

The chain recombines TRBV2 with TRBJ2-1, with TRBD2 matching over 8 bases. The CDR3 has 13 residues. Germline CDR1 reads SNHLY; CDR2 reads FYNNEI. J was trimmed by 3 bases and V by 11 bases; bases with no gene match: 6. Here the CDR3 reads CAGSGTLYNEQFF. The CDR3 DNA sequence: TGTGCCGGTAGCGGGACCCTCTACAATGAGCAGTTCTTC.

CDR3 in amino acids: CASSLIPGDYGYTF. In DNA, the CDR3 is TGTGCCAGCAGCTTAATTCCAGGGGACTATGGCTACACCTTC. The chain has TRBV7-2 and TRBJ1-2; D may be TRBD1 (6 bases). V lost 2 bases to trimming and J lost 3 bases, with 10 bases between them. CDR1 is SGHTA, CDR2 FQGNSA, per germline. The CDR3 consists of 14 residues.

The chain employs TRBV6-5 and TRBJ1-4, with TRBD1 as a possible D gene (5 bases). With 4 bases removed from V and 6 bases from J, the gap between germline ends came to 12 bases. This CDR3 contains 14 residues. Looked up from germline, CDR1 is MNHEY and CDR2 is SVGAGI. The CDR3 DNA reads as TGTGCCAGCAGTTTGGGGGGGGTGCATGAAAAACTGTTTTTT. Amino acids: CASSLGGVHEKLFF.

V and J are TRBV6-6 and TRBJ2-2; possible D gene TRBD2, 5 bases. In germline, CDR1 is MNHNY, CDR2 SVGAGI (reference sequence). There are 12 residues in the CDR3. Trimming removed 8 bases at V and 4 bases at J, with 8 bases between. CDR3 nucleotides: TGTGCCAGCGAGGGTTCCACCGGGGAGCTGTTTTTT. Its protein is CASEGSTGELFF.

The chain carries TRBV28 and TRBJ1-5; weak D call: TRBD1 (6 bases). Germline V gene sequence: CDR1 MDHEN, CDR2 SYDVKM. V shed 1 base and J shed 1 base, with 20 bases lying between them. The CDR3 has 19 residues. CDR3 protein: CASSLYTVMTGFSNQPQHF. CDR3 sequence (DNA): TGTGCCAGCAGTTTATACACAGTAATGACAGGATTCAGCAATCAGCCCCAGCATTTT.

This CDR3 reads CASSDQGVEGYTF. DNA of the CDR3: TGTGCCAGCAGTGATCAGGGGGTGGAAGGCTACACCTTC. V and J are TRBV6-4 and TRBJ1-2; 7 bases match TRBD1. Germline lookup yields CDR1 MRHNA and CDR2 SNTAGT. The ends lost 3 bases at V and 8 bases at J; junction bases unmatched: 6. The CDR3 has 13 amino acids.

V usage is TRBV5-6 and J usage is TRBJ1-1; D call uncertain. In germline, CDR1 is SGHDT, CDR2 YYEEEE. The CDR3 consists of 14 residues. V lost 0 bases, J lost 2 bases, and 8 bases lay in between. The CDR3 DNA follows: TGTGCCAGCAGCTTGGTTCCCTCAAACACTGAAGCTTTCTTT. Translated, it gives CASSLVPSNTEAFF.

The rearrangement uses TRBV6-5 and TRBJ2-7; TRBD1 or TRBD2 may be the D gene (5 bases each). Trimming cost V 6 bases and J 0 bases, with 15 bases left between them. The CDR3 is 15 amino acids. Germline loops: CDR1 MNHEY, CDR2 SVGAGI. Written as DNA, the CDR3 is TGTGCCAGCAGCTATGGGACCCGGCCCTCCTACGAGCAGTACTTC. This translates into CASSYGTRPSYEQYF.

The rearrangement joins TRBV6-6 to TRBJ2-1; 13 bases fit TRBD2. Germline V gives CDR1 MNHNY, CDR2 SVGAGI (reference sequence). The CDR3 has 18 amino acids. J lost 5 bases, V lost 5 bases, and 12 bases had no gene match. This CDR3 is CASSPQGLAGLADNEQFF. CDR3 coding DNA: TGTGCCAGCAGTCCCCAGGGACTAGCGGGACTAGCTGACAATGAGCAGTTCTTC.

This rearrangement joins TRBV7-9 to TRBJ1-2; 8 positions agree with TRBD1. The V segment lost 1 base and the J segment 3 bases; nucleotides outside the gene matches: 1. Germline CDR1 reads SEHNR; CDR2 reads FQNEAQ (reference sequence). The CDR3 spans 14 residues. CDR3 bases: TGTGCCAGCAGCTTAGAACAGGGGGACTATGGCTACACCTTC. It yields the protein CASSLEQGDYGYTF.

V usage is TRBV30 and J usage is TRBJ2-1; D unresolved. V was trimmed by 0 bases and J by 6 bases, leaving 6 bases between them. Germline values: CDR1 GTSNPN, CDR2 SVGIG (reference sequence). This CDR3 is 12 amino acids long. This CDR3 reads CAWSVLGNEQFF. The CDR3 DNA reads TGTGCCTGGAGTGTACTGGGCAATGAGCAGTTCTTC.

This clone was seen only once. The chain carries TRBV4-2 and TRBJ1-4; 8 nucleotides match TRBD1. V trimming: 0 bases; J trimming: 11 bases; junction bases outside the gene matches: 8. CDR1 and CDR2 from the germline V gene are LGHNA and YNFKEQ. This CDR3 has 15 residues. The CDR3 DNA follows: TGTGCCAGCAGCCAAGAAAACAGGGGGAGAGCGAAACTGTTTTTT. Translated: CASSQENRGRAKLFF.

This chain links TRBV2 with TRBJ2-2; the D gene is possibly TRBD2 (5 bases). The CDR3 has 14 residues. The germline gives CDR1 SNHLY, CDR2 FYNNEI. The CDR3 DNA sequence: TGTGCTATAGCAGCGGAGTCGAACACCGGGGAGCTGTTTTTT. It yields the protein CAIAAESNTGELFF.

V is TRBV5-6 and J is TRBJ2-2; D is perhaps TRBD2 (6 bases). The CDR3 has 12 residues. V lost 5 bases and J 6 bases, leaving 8 bases between the germline ends. Per germline, CDR1 SGHDT and CDR2 YYEEEE. The CDR3 nucleotides are TGTGCCAGCAGTGTAGCGGCCGGGGAGCTGTTTTTT. Translating it yields CASSVAAGELFF. The entire variable domain, with the rest obtained from reference TRBV5-6 and TRBJ2-2, is as follows: DAGVTQSPTHLIKTRGQQVTLRCSPKSGHDTVSWYQQALGQGPQFIFQYYEEEERQRGNFPDRFSGHQFPNYSSELNVNALLLGDSALYLCASSVAAGELFFGEGSRLTVL.